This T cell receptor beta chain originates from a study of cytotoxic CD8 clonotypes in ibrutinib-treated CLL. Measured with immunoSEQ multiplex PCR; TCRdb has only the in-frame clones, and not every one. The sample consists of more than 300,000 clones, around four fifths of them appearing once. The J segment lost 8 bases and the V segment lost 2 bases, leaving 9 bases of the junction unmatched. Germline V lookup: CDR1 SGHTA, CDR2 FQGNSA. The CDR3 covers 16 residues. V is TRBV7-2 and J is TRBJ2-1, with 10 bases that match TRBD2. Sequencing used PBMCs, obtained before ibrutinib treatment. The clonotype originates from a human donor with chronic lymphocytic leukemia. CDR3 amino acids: CASSLLRSGRGHEQFF. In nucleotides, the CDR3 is TGTGCCAGCAGCTTACTGAGGAGCGGGAGGGGACATGAGCAGTTCTTC. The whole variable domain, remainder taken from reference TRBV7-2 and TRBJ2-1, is GAGVSQSPSNKVTEKGKDVELRCDPISGHTALYWYRQSLGQGLEFLIYFQGNSAPDKSGLPSDRFSAERTGGSVSTLTIQRTQQEDSAVYLCASSLLRSGRGHEQFFGPGTRLTVL.